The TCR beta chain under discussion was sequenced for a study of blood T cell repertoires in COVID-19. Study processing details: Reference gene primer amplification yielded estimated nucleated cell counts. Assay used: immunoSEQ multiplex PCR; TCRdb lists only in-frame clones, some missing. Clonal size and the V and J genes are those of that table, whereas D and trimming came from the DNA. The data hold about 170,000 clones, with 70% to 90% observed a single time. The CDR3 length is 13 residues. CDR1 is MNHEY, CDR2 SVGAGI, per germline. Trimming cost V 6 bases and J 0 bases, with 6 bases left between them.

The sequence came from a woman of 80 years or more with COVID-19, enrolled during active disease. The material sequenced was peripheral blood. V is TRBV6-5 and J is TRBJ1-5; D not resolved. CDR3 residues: CASRTGSNQPQHF. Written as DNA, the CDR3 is TGTGCCAGCAGGACGGGTAGCAATCAGCCCCAGCATTTT.